This T cell receptor beta chain was sequenced in a study of blood T cell repertoires in COVID-19. The CDR3 has 12 residues. CDR1 is SGHRS, CDR2 YFSETQ, per germline. V shed 6 bases and J 3 bases; nucleotides not matched to a gene: 1. In the authors' methods: Reference gene primer amplification yielded estimated nucleated cell counts. Clones were sequenced by immunoSEQ multiplex PCR, and TCRdb holds only the in-frame ones, with some missing. The V and J calls and clone size come from that table; D and trimming were worked out from the DNA. This sample carries approximately 280,000 clones, roughly 89% of them seen once, and the ten largest clones take 1.7%. Only one count was recorded for this clone. Participants, about 18 to 89 years old, spanned some 23 US areas. Clinical history as reported by participants underpinned cohort assignment.

The clonotype was recovered from a woman aged 18-29 years with acute COVID-19. Sequencing input: PBMCs or T cells enriched from blood (not recorded which). The chain carries TRBV5-1 and TRBJ1-1, with TRBD1 matching 8 bases. CDR3 coding DNA: TGCGCCAGCACGACAGGGGACACTGAAGCTTTCTTT. As protein: CASTTGDTEAFF.